Listed below are T cell receptor beta chains from one sample, sequenced in a study of blood T cell repertoires in COVID-19. Measured with immunoSEQ multiplex PCR; TCRdb has only the in-frame clones, and not every one. Here the sample spans 270,000 or so clones, 86% being singletons. The specimen sequenced was peripheral blood. These receptor sequences come from a woman aged 30 to 39 with active or convalescent COVID-19. The CDR3 runs from the conserved cysteine through the conserved F or W. A D gene is named only where the DNA matches it firmly.

J: TRBJ2-1
D: TRBD1
V: TRBV24-1
DNA: TGTGCCACCAGTGATGCCGGGACAGGGATTTCCTACAATGAGCAGTTCTTC
CDR3: CATSDAGTGISYNEQFF

J: TRBJ2-3
D: TRBD2
V: TRBV9
DNA: TGTGCCAGCACTTCCGGACTAGCGACTAGCACAGATACGCAGTATTTT
CDR3: CASTSGLATSTDTQYF

J: TRBJ2-2
D: -
V: TRBV5-5
DNA: TGTGCCAGCAGTTGGTCCAGGGGAGTCGGGGAGCTGTTTTTT
CDR3: CASSWSRGVGELFF

J: TRBJ1-5
D: TRBD1
V: TRBV4-3
DNA: TGCGCCAGCAGCCACAACAGGGGAGCAGGTCAGCCCCAGCATTTT
CDR3: CASSHNRGAGQPQHF

J: TRBJ1-2
D: -
V: TRBV30
DNA: TGTGCCTGGGGTAGGGAGGGCTACTATGGCTACACCTTC
CDR3: CAWGREGYYGYTF

J: TRBJ2-3
D: TRBD1
V: TRBV28
DNA: TGTGCCAGCAGTGAAGGGACAGGGGGAGCCACAGATACGCAGTATTTT
CDR3: CASSEGTGGATDTQYF

J: TRBJ2-1
D: -
V: TRBV12-3/TRBV12-4
DNA: TGTGCCAGCAGTCCCCCGGGGGAGCAGTTCTTC
CDR3: CASSPPGEQFF

J: TRBJ1-2
D: TRBD1
V: TRBV7-2
DNA: TGTGCCAGCAGTCCTAACCCGGGACAGGGGGCGTGGAGTGGCTACACCTTC
CDR3: CASSPNPGQGAWSGYTF

J: TRBJ2-5
D: TRBD2
V: TRBV2
DNA: TGTGCCAGCAGGCCCGGGGGGCGGGGGGCCGGAGAGACCCAGTACTTC
CDR3: CASRPGGRGAGETQYF

J: TRBJ1-1
D: -
V: TRBV7-6
DNA: TGTGCCAGCTCCCTTCACACTGAAGCTTTCTTT
CDR3: CASSLHTEAFF

J: TRBJ1-1
D: TRBD1
V: TRBV6-5
DNA: TGTGCCAGTTGGGGACAGGGGGCGCCTCGGACTGAAGCTTTCTTT
CDR3: CASWGQGAPRTEAFF